What follows are 22 T cell receptor beta chains derived from one specimen sequenced in a study of blood T cell repertoires in COVID-19. Using immunoSEQ multiplex PCR, the repertoire was profiled, and TCRdb retains in-frame clones only, with some absent. Altogether some 270,000 clones are present, over 75% being singletons, with the ten largest covering 2.5% to 3.5%. Source material: PBMCs or T cells enriched from blood (not recorded which). These receptors came from a woman aged 35 to 49 who had been exposed to COVID-19.

V gene TRBV7-9 combines with J gene TRBJ1-5; D remains ambiguous. V lost 0 bases and J 7 bases, leaving 10 bases between the germline ends. CDR3 length: 14 amino acids. The germline gives CDR1 SEHNR, CDR2 FQNEAQ (reference sequence). In DNA, the CDR3 is TGTGCCAGCAGCTTAGCTTCCCCCCGGCAGCCCCAGCATTTT. It is translated as CASSLASPRQPQHF.

This clone was found once. The chain combines TRBV2 with TRBJ1-2, with D possibly being TRBD1 (6 bases). Germline CDR1 is SNHLY and CDR2 is FYNNEI. CDR3 length: 13 amino acids. The V end was cut by 4 bases, the J end by 4 bases, with 10 bases between. CDR3: CASSGQAFYGYTF. The CDR3 coding sequence is TGTGCCAGCAGTGGACAGGCATTCTATGGCTACACCTTC. Complete variable domain (other parts from reference TRBV2 and TRBJ1-2): EPEVTQTPSHQVTQMGQEVILRCVPISNHLYFYWYRQILGQKVEFLVSFYNNEISEKSEIFDDQFSVERPDGSNFTLKIRSTKLEDSAMYFCASSGQAFYGYTFGSGTRLTVV.

The V and J genes are TRBV27 and TRBJ1-5; weak D call: TRBD1 (6 bases). V was clipped by 0 bases and J by 5 bases, with 8 bases between them. Germline V gene data show CDR1 as MNHEY and CDR2 as SMNVEV (reference sequence). The CDR3 length is 14 residues. CDR3 DNA sequence: TGTGCCAGCAGTTTATCAGGGGGGGATCAGCCCCAGCATTTT. Its protein product is CASSLSGGDQPQHF.

This chain links TRBV7-9 with TRBJ2-1, with TRBD1 as a possible D gene (6 bases). The germline V and J ends were trimmed by 5 bases and 12 bases, with 17 bases remaining between them. This CDR3 is 13 amino acids long. Germline-derived CDR1 and CDR2 are SEHNR and FQNEAQ (reference sequence). The CDR3: CASSQDGWGPQFF. CDR3 DNA: TGTGCCAGCAGCCAGGACGGGTGGGGGCCGCAGTTCTTC.

This chain uses TRBV7-3 with TRBJ2-1; perhaps TRBD1 as D (5 bases). V was clipped by 5 bases and J by 5 bases, with 16 bases between them. Germline V gene data show CDR1 as SGHTA and CDR2 as FQGTGA. The CDR3 consists of 15 residues. The CDR3 DNA sequence: TGTGCCAGCAGCCCAAGCAGGGTGGGAAACAATGAGCAGTTCTTC. Its protein is CASSPSRVGNNEQFF.

The chain couples TRBV19 to TRBJ1-1; D might be TRBD1 (6 bases). CDR1 and CDR2 (germline): LNHDA, SQIVND (reference sequence). The CDR3 has 14 amino acids. Trimming took off 5 bases at V and 0 bases at J, with 10 bases between the two ends. CDR3 amino acids: CASSWGLMNTEAFF. CDR3 bases: TGTGCCAGTAGTTGGGGGCTTATGAACACTGAAGCTTTCTTT.

The V gene is TRBV9, the J gene TRBJ2-7, with D unclear. Germline V lookup: CDR1 SGDLS, CDR2 YYNGEE. The CDR3 sequence is 15 residues long. V was pared by 4 bases and J by 1 base, with 15 bases between. CDR3 DNA sequence: TGTGCCAGCAGCCCTTATGAGTCCCCATCCTACGAGCAGTACTTC. Translating gives CASSPYESPSYEQYF.

The chain is built from TRBV28 and TRBJ2-1; possibly TRBD2 for D (6 bases). V lost 6 bases and J lost 4, with 7 bases in between. Germline values: CDR1 MDHEN, CDR2 SYDVKM. The length of the CDR3 is 12 residues. Written as DNA, the CDR3 is TGTGCCAGCAGGGGAGGATACAATGAGCAGTTCTTC. Protein: CASRGGYNEQFF.

The V and J genes are TRBV28 and TRBJ2-5; D not resolved. Trimming stripped 6 bases from V and 1 base from J, with 6 bases between. This CDR3 spans 12 amino acids. CDR1 is MDHEN, CDR2 SYDVKM, per germline. The DNA of the CDR3 is TGTGCCAGCAGCCTTTTCCAAGAGACCCAGTACTTC. Translated, it gives CASSLFQETQYF.

V usage is TRBV6-5 and J usage is TRBJ2-1; 8 positions match TRBD1. This CDR3 is built from 13 residues. Germline V gene lookup returns CDR1 MNHEY and CDR2 SVGAGI. Trimming at V came to 6 bases and at J to 7 bases, leaving 5 bases not matched to a gene. CDR3 in DNA: TGTGCCAGCAGGGGACAGGTGACGAATGAGCAGTTCTTC. Translation gives CASRGQVTNEQFF.

This clone was seen only once. This chain links TRBV9 with TRBJ2-5, with 16 bases lining up with TRBD2. V lost 7 bases, J lost 2 bases, and 2 bases stayed unmatched. This CDR3 has 15 residues. The V gene's germline CDR1 is SGDLS and CDR2 YYNGEE. The CDR3 loop is CASGTSGGAQETQYF. The CDR3 region has the DNA TGTGCCAGCGGGACTAGCGGGGGGGCACAAGAGACCCAGTACTTC.

Only a few counts were recorded for this clone. The gene calls are TRBV7-2 and TRBJ1-2, with 9 bases identical to TRBD1. With 6 bases clipped from V and 4 bases from J, the junction kept 9 bases outside the gene matches. This CDR3 region has 15 residues. Germline CDR1 and CDR2: SGHTA and FQGNSA. The CDR3, as DNA: TGTGCCAGCAGGGGGCCGGGACAGGGAATCTATGGCTACACCTTC. Translated: CASRGPGQGIYGYTF.

The chain is built from TRBV27 and TRBJ1-2, with 9 bases fitting TRBD1. The CDR3 contains 14 residues. Looked up from germline, CDR1 is MNHEY and CDR2 is SMNVEV (reference sequence). The junction had 13 bases not matched to a gene; V was cut back by 9 bases and J by 8 bases. CDR3 DNA sequence: TGTGCCAGACCTACCGGGACAGGGACCCGGGGCTACACCTTC. This codes for CARPTGTGTRGYTF.

The rearrangement links TRBV5-4 to TRBJ1-4; 7 nucleotides line up with TRBD1. Germline values: CDR1 SGHNT, CDR2 YYREEE (reference sequence). With V trimmed by 4 bases and J by 3 bases, 3 bases remained unmatched. The CDR3 loop spans 14 amino acids. CDR3 in DNA: TGTGCCAGCAGCCCGGACAGGTCTAATGAAAAACTGTTTTTT. Its translation: CASSPDRSNEKLFF.

This sequence joins TRBV10-2 and TRBJ1-6, with D maybe TRBD1 (6 bases). Germline V gene lookup returns CDR1 WSHSY and CDR2 SAAADI. V lost 3 bases and J lost 0, with 12 bases in between. CDR3 length: 17 residues. The CDR3 sequence: CASSDHRASSYNSPLHF. The CDR3 coding sequence is TGCGCCAGCAGTGACCACAGGGCGAGCTCCTATAATTCACCCCTCCACTTT.

The chain recombines TRBV7-9 with TRBJ2-3; TRBD2 is a possible D gene (6 bases). Trimming left V 11 bases short and J 3 bases short, with 9 bases between. This CDR3 has 11 residues. Germline assignment: CDR1 SEHNR and CDR2 FQNEAQ (reference sequence). CDR3 sequence (DNA): TGTGCCGGAGGGAATACAGATACGCAGTATTTT. This translates into CAGGNTDTQYF.

The V gene is TRBV2, the J gene TRBJ1-2; TRBD1 is a possible D gene (6 bases). Germline V gene data show CDR1 as SNHLY and CDR2 as FYNNEI. This CDR3 has 13 residues. Trimming took 8 bases from V and 5 from J, leaving 15 bases between them. As DNA, the CDR3 is TGTGCCAGCCGGGACATCGAGAGGTATGGCTACACCTTC. This encodes CASRDIERYGYTF.

The chain uses TRBV30 and TRBJ1-2; unclear D gene. CDR1 and CDR2 from the germline V gene are GTSNPN and SVGIG (reference sequence). The CDR3 is 13 amino acids. V lost 0 bases to trimming and J lost 8 bases, with 13 bases between them. CDR3 protein: CAWSVMAVKGYTF. The CDR3 DNA reads TGTGCCTGGAGTGTAATGGCAGTGAAGGGCTACACCTTC.

J is TRBJ1-5 and V is TRBV28; 10 nucleotides align to TRBD1. V dropped 10 bases and J dropped 0; count of bases not matched to a gene: 9. CDR1 is MDHEN, CDR2 SYDVKM, per germline. The CDR3 is made up of 16 amino acids. The CDR3 DNA sequence: TGTGCCACCGCGGGACAGGGGCCTTCTAGCAATCAGCCCCAGCATTTT. The encoded protein is CATAGQGPSSNQPQHF.

The V gene is TRBV24-1, the J gene TRBJ2-2, with D tentatively TRBD2 (5 bases). Looked up from germline, CDR1 is KGHDR and CDR2 is SFDVKD. This CDR3 region has 16 residues. The V end lost 6 bases, the J end lost 1 base, and 14 bases lay between the germline ends. Here the CDR3 DNA reads TGTGCCACCAGTAGGAGGCCATTGGAGAACACCGGGGAGCTGTTTTTT. This gives the protein CATSRRPLENTGELFF.

With regard to this clone: The junction does not match germline at one end; this may be a read error. The chain couples TRBV5-8 to TRBJ2-5; TRBD1 matches at 12 bases. Per germline, CDR1 SGHTS and CDR2 YDEGEE. The CDR3 length is 15 residues. The CDR3 here is CASRLGTGGRETQYF. For the CDR3, the DNA is TGTGCCAGCAGATTGGGGACAGGGGGCAGAGAGACCCAGTACTTC.

In this sample, this clone turned up once. The V and J genes are TRBV10-3 and TRBJ2-2, with 7 positions matching TRBD2. The V and J ends lost 3 bases and 7 bases, in that order; junction bases with no gene match: 5. Looked up from germline, CDR1 is ENHRY and CDR2 is SYGVKD. The CDR3 has 14 amino acids. Here the CDR3 reads CAISDDAGVGELFF. The CDR3 DNA is TGTGCCATCAGTGATGACGCGGGAGTCGGGGAGCTGTTTTTT.